This T cell receptor beta chain emerged from a study of post-analysis software for immune sequencing data. Presence of unique molecular identifiers characterized the TCR beta cDNA libraries. TCRdb recomputed calls from the PCR reads with MiXCR, one row per CDR3 protein. The table includes hundreds of thousands of distinct CDR3 sequences, 55% to 60% detected once. This sequence was found in a girl aged 2 to 9 with multiple sclerosis. The sequenced material came from blood.

In DNA form, the CDR3 reads TGCGCCAGCAGCCCGGAGCAGAGCAATCAGCCCCAGCATTTT. Protein product: CASSPEQSNQPQHF. V is TRBV5-1 and J is TRBJ1-5, with D uncertain. The CDR3 totals 14 residues. Germline-derived CDR1 and CDR2 are SGHRS and YFSETQ. V gave up 4 bases and J gave up 1 base, with 9 bases separating them.